This TCR beta chain was identified in a study of molecular identifiers for immune sequencing clone quantification. Study-level findings and limits: A shared barcode on identical TCR molecules could lead to underestimated sizes for highly expanded clones. Spiked Jurkat TCR RNA equal to one cell could reportedly be picked out among 900,000 to 1,000,000 naive cells.

Previously described methods and listed TCR primers produced bulk TCR libraries. TCRdb itself ran the PCR reads through MiXCR, one entry per CDR3 protein. Among 100,000 or so distinct CDR3 sequences, 36% were seen once, and the ten largest hold around 4%. Sorted cell numbers of about 19,000 to 1,000,000, with 10%, 30% or 50% RNA, served as input for naive CD8 libraries. V lost 0 bases, J lost 0 bases, and 6 bases lay in between. From germline, CDR1 is SGDLS and CDR2 YYNGEE. The CDR3 has 14 residues. Worth noting for this clonotype: The target antigen is unknown.

The chain has TRBV9 and TRBJ2-5, with D possibly being TRBD1 (6 bases). This TCR was sampled from a human donor in good health. Some libraries in this study had Jurkat cell RNA spiked in. Input material: naive CD8+ T cells from blood, with Jurkat cell RNA spiked in. The subset denotes: FACS-sorted CD8+CD4-CCR7+CD45RA+ naive T cells. DNA for the CDR3: TGTGCCAGCAGCGTAGGGGACAACCAAGAGACCCAGTACTTC. It yields the protein CASSVGDNQETQYF.